These 25 T cell receptor beta chains were sequenced from one sample in a study of control samples from healthy donors and cancer patients. Libraries were prepared by immunoSEQ multiplex PCR; TCRdb keeps only in-frame clonotypes and omits some of them. The sample yields roughly 98,000 clones, just over 90% seen once. Source material: blood. These receptors originate from a man between 18 and 35 years old in good health.

The V gene is TRBV7-9, the J gene TRBJ1-2; D is possibly TRBD1 (5 bases). Between the trimmed V and J ends, which lost 3 bases and 3 bases, there was a span of 8 bases. This CDR3 comprises 13 residues. The germline V gene has CDR1 SEHNR and CDR2 FQNEAQ (reference sequence). For the CDR3, the DNA is TGTGCCAGCAGCTTTGGGACCGACTATGGCTACACCTTC. This sequence encodes CASSFGTDYGYTF. Complete variable domain (other parts from reference TRBV7-9 and TRBJ1-2): DTGVSQNPRHKITKRGQNVTFRCDPISEHNRLYWYRQTLGQGPEFLTYFQNEAQLEKSRLLSDRFSAERPKGSFSTLEIQRTEQGDSAMYLCASSFGTDYGYTFGSGTRLTVV.

The chain joins TRBV10-3 to TRBJ2-7, with 9 bases fitting TRBD1. Germline assignment: CDR1 ENHRY and CDR2 SYGVKD. The ends lost 7 bases at V and 3 bases at J; junction bases unmatched: 10. This CDR3 is 15 amino acids long. The chain's CDR3 is CAIKTALTGGYEQYF. DNA of the CDR3: TGTGCCATCAAGACCGCCCTGACAGGGGGCTACGAGCAGTACTTC.

In its sample, this clone was seen once. The rearrangement uses TRBV5-5 and TRBJ1-3; unclear D gene. Germline V CDR1 and CDR2: SGHKS, YYEKEE (reference sequence). Trimming shortened V by 0 bases and J by 0 bases, and 13 bases separated the two germline ends. The CDR3 totals 17 residues. CDR3 in amino acids: CASSLVGVPVSGNTIYF. The CDR3 coding sequence is TGTGCCAGCAGCTTGGTCGGGGTTCCTGTCTCTGGAAACACCATATATTTT.

The V gene is TRBV27, the J gene TRBJ1-6; D possibly corresponds to TRBD1 (5 bases). Deletions cut 6 bases from V and 3 bases from J, with 15 bases between. This CDR3 is built from 16 residues. In germline, CDR1 is MNHEY, CDR2 SMNVEV (reference sequence). The CDR3 nucleotides are TGTGCCAGCAGGGGGGGTCCGGTTTTCTATAATTCACCCCTCCACTTT. Its protein is CASRGGPVFYNSPLHF.

J is TRBJ1-1 and V is TRBV19; D call uncertain. V lost 3 bases and J 5 bases, leaving 13 bases between the germline ends. The CDR3 consists of 14 residues. Per the germline V gene, CDR1 is LNHDA and CDR2 is SQIVND (reference sequence). In DNA, the CDR3 is TGTGCCAGTAGTATCGGTCAGGCTCGGACTGAAGCTTTCTTT. Its translation: CASSIGQARTEAFF.

This chain links TRBV5-6 with TRBJ1-1, with D maybe TRBD1 (5 bases). Germline V lookup: CDR1 SGHDT, CDR2 YYEEEE. This CDR3 is built from 17 residues. Trimming stripped 0 bases from V and 3 bases from J, with 18 bases between. CDR3 nucleotide sequence: TGTGCCAGCAGCTTGGAGAGGGACCACCCGAAAGACACTGAAGCTTTCTTT. Protein: CASSLERDHPKDTEAFF.

The genes are TRBV6-6 and TRBJ1-5, with D possibly matching TRBD1 (6 bases). CDR1 and CDR2 from the germline V gene are MNHNY and SVGAGI (reference sequence). V lost 7 bases and J 4 bases, leaving 17 bases between the germline ends. The CDR3 runs to 15 residues. Here the CDR3 DNA reads TGTGCCAGCAATCGGAAGGGGGAGCGAAATCAGCCCCAGCATTTT. The encoded protein is CASNRKGERNQPQHF.

The gene calls are TRBV5-4 and TRBJ2-2; D unresolved. The CDR3 length is 15 residues. Germline V gene sequence: CDR1 SGHNT, CDR2 YYREEE (reference sequence). V lost 2 bases and J 2 bases, leaving 10 bases between the germline ends. CDR3 sequence (DNA): TGTGCCAGCAGCTTCGGCAGCCTAAACACCGGGGAGCTGTTTTTT. It specifies CASSFGSLNTGELFF.

This clone occurred a few times. The rearrangement joins TRBV3-1 (or the pseudogene TRBV3-2) to TRBJ1-3; D ambiguous. The V end lost 4 bases, the J end lost 0 bases, and 10 bases lay between the germline ends. The CDR3 sequence is 15 residues long. CDR1 is LGHDT, CDR2 YNNKEL, per germline (reference sequence). The CDR3 region has the DNA TGTGCCAGCAGCCTCATGACGGCCTCTGGAAACACCATATATTTT. Translating gives CASSLMTASGNTIYF.

The V and J genes are TRBV5-1 and TRBJ2-2; D may match TRBD1 or TRBD2 (5 bases each). Per the germline V gene, CDR1 is SGHRS and CDR2 is YFSETQ. Trimming cost V 6 bases and J 0 bases, with 15 bases left between them. This CDR3 comprises 16 residues. In DNA form, the CDR3 reads TGCGCCAGCACAAGAGGGAGCAGGGCGAACACCGGGGAGCTGTTTTTT. This encodes CASTRGSRANTGELFF.

This clone is a singleton in its sample. V and J are TRBV5-1 and TRBJ2-7, with no clear D. This CDR3 region has 11 residues. Trimming stripped 4 bases from V and 6 bases from J, with 8 bases between. Germline values: CDR1 SGHRS, CDR2 YFSETQ. The CDR3: CASSTDTEQYF. The CDR3 DNA reads as TGCGCCAGCAGCACGGATACCGAGCAGTACTTC.

The genes are TRBV19 and TRBJ1-6; unclear D gene. The CDR3 runs 14 residues. V lost 3 bases to trimming and J lost 6 bases, with 9 bases between them. CDR1 and CDR2 (germline): LNHDA, SQIVND (reference sequence). CDR3 sequence: CASSMTLRNSPLHF. For the CDR3, the DNA is TGTGCCAGTAGTATGACACTCCGTAATTCACCCCTCCACTTT.

This clone was detected only once. The chain has TRBV30 and TRBJ2-4, with 8 bases fitting TRBD2. The CDR3 spans 20 residues. Per the germline V gene, CDR1 is GTSNPN and CDR2 is SVGIG (reference sequence). V lost 2 bases, J lost 0 bases, and 18 bases stayed unmatched. CDR3 in amino acids: CAWSREGHSGIPLAKNIQYF. The CDR3 DNA reads TGTGCCTGGAGTCGGGAGGGCCATTCGGGGATCCCATTAGCCAAAAACATTCAGTACTTC.

The chain uses TRBV18 and TRBJ1-1; the D is unclear. The CDR3 spans 14 residues. V lost 1 base and J 6 bases, leaving 12 bases between the germline ends. Germline CDR1 reads KGHSH; CDR2 reads LQKENI. DNA for the CDR3: TGTGCCAGCTCACCACGAGGGATTACTTCTGAAGCTTTCTTT. Its translation: CASSPRGITSEAFF.

The chain carries TRBV5-4 and TRBJ2-7; 7 positions match TRBD2. V trimming: 1 base; J trimming: 2 bases; junction bases outside the gene matches: 3. The CDR3 covers 14 residues. In germline, CDR1 is SGHNT, CDR2 YYREEE (reference sequence). CDR3 amino acids: CASSLLGGTYEQYF. DNA for the CDR3: TGTGCCAGCAGCTTGCTGGGAGGGACCTACGAGCAGTACTTC.

This CDR3 reads CASTNHPNYGYTF. The CDR3 DNA sequence: TGTGCCAGCACCAACCATCCTAACTATGGCTACACCTTC. The chain is built from TRBV6-5 and TRBJ1-2; D gene unclear. V was shortened by 7 bases and J by 0 bases, with 9 bases between the two germline ends. The CDR3 contains 13 residues. Germline assignment: CDR1 MNHEY and CDR2 SVGAGI.

The chain is built from TRBV7-2 and TRBJ2-1; tentative D call: TRBD1 (6 bases). The CDR3 has 16 residues. Germline assignment: CDR1 SGHTA and CDR2 FQGNSA. Trimming cost V 5 bases and J 2 bases, with 16 bases left between them. This CDR3 reads CASSPFRAGAYNEQFF. Written as DNA, the CDR3 is TGTGCCAGCAGCCCCTTTAGGGCAGGGGCCTACAATGAGCAGTTCTTC.

The V call is TRBV7-2, the J call TRBJ1-2; TRBD1 matches at 8 bases. The CDR3 has 16 amino acids. Trimming cost V 2 bases and J 1 base; bases outside gene matches: 6. Germline CDR1 SGHTA, CDR2 FQGNSA. The CDR3 nucleotides read TGTGCCAGCAGCTTACGGGGACAGGCTCTTAACTATGGCTACACCTTC. It codes for CASSLRGQALNYGYTF.

The rearrangement uses TRBV3-1 (or the pseudogene TRBV3-2) and TRBJ2-3; weak D call: TRBD1 (7 bases). The CDR3 is made up of 16 amino acids. Deletions cut 2 bases from V and 4 bases from J, with 16 bases between. CDR1 and CDR2 (germline): LGHDT, YNNKEL (reference sequence). The chain's CDR3 is CASSQPQGGLADTQYF. The CDR3 nucleotides are TGTGCCAGCAGCCAACCCCAGGGGGGCTTGGCAGATACGCAGTATTTT.

The genes are TRBV2 and TRBJ1-1; no clear D. Germline V lookup: CDR1 SNHLY, CDR2 FYNNEI. This CDR3 region has 13 residues. V was cut by 3 bases and J by 7 bases, with 12 bases left in between. CDR3 coding DNA: TGTGCCAGCAGTGAGGAGGGATGGGTTGAAGCTTTCTTT. Its protein is CASSEEGWVEAFF.

The chain carries TRBV15 and TRBJ2-6; D ambiguous. The CDR3 contains 14 residues. From germline, CDR1 is LNHNV and CDR2 YYDKDF (reference sequence). V was cut by 3 bases and J by 0 bases, with 3 bases left in between. The CDR3 DNA is TGTGCCACCAGCAGGGGCTCTGGGGCCAACGTCCTGACTTTC. As protein: CATSRGSGANVLTF. The full variable domain, rest sourced from reference TRBV15 and TRBJ2-6, is DAMVIQNPRYQVTQFGKPVTLSCSQTLNHNVMYWYQQKSSQAPKLLFHYYDKDFNNEADTPDNFQSRRPNTSFCFLDIRSPGLGDTAMYLCATSRGSGANVLTFGAGSRLTVL.

The chain links TRBV6-5 to TRBJ2-5, with no clear D. The CDR3 loop spans 13 amino acids. The germline V and J ends were trimmed by 3 bases and 7 bases, with 12 bases remaining between them. Germline values: CDR1 MNHEY, CDR2 SVGAGI. The CDR3 DNA reads as TGTGCCAGCAGTTATTCCCCGGTGGGGACCCAGTACTTC. It encodes CASSYSPVGTQYF.

This clone has just one count. The chain links TRBV19 to TRBJ1-5, with a weak D call TRBD1 (5 bases). Trimming took off 5 bases at V and 0 bases at J, with 11 bases between the two ends. The CDR3 runs 15 residues. The germline CDR1 and CDR2 sequences are LNHDA and SQIVND (reference sequence). CDR3 sequence (DNA): TGTGCCAGTAGTCAAGGGACCTATAGCAATCAGCCCCAGCATTTT. Its translation is CASSQGTYSNQPQHF.

This clone appeared a few times. The CDR3 loop is CASTGMAGGSYNEQFF. The CDR3 bases are TGCGCCAGCACCGGAATGGCGGGAGGTTCCTACAATGAGCAGTTCTTC. The chain uses TRBV5-1 and TRBJ2-1, with TRBD2 matching 8 bases. Per germline, CDR1 SGHRS and CDR2 YFSETQ. CDR3 length: 16 amino acids. Unmatched junction bases numbered 9, after V lost 6 bases and J lost 1 base.

The rearrangement joins TRBV7-3 to TRBJ1-1, with D unclear. Germline-derived CDR1 and CDR2 are SGHTA and FQGTGA. The V gene lost 1 base and the J gene lost 3 bases, with 9 bases spanning the gap. The CDR3 is 14 amino acids. CDR3 sequence: CASSLSREDTEAFF. In DNA form, the CDR3 reads TGTGCCAGCAGCTTAAGTAGGGAGGACACTGAAGCTTTCTTT.